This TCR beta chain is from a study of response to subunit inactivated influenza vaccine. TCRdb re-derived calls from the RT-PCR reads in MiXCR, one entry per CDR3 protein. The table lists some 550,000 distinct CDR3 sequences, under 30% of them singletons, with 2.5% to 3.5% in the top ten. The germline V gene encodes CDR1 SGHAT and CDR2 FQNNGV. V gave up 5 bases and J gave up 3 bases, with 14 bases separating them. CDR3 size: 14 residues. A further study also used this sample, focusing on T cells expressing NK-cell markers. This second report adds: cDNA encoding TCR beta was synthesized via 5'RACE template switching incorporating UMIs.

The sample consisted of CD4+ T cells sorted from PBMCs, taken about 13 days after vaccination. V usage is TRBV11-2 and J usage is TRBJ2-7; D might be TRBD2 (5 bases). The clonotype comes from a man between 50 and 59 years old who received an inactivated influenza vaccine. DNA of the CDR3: TGTGCCAGCAGCCTTATATGGGCGGGCTACGAGCAGTACTTC. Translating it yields CASSLIWAGYEQYF.